These T cell receptor beta chains were read from a single sample in a study of beta chain features in type 1 diabetes. The repertoire was sequenced with immunoSEQ multiplex PCR; TCRdb's copy has only in-frame clones and lacks some. The table lists about 260,000 clones, less than 30% of them singletons. Source material: naive CD4+ T cells from blood. The receptors stem from a woman aged 25 to 39 with type 1 diabetes. Each CDR3 is given with its conserved first and last residue. D genes are given only for firm matches. Size is omitted from some rows. Given values are once, few, many or a class for expanded clones.

clone_size: .; v_call: TRBV6-5; d_call: TRBD1; j_call: TRBJ2-7; cdr3_aa: CASGLPGQGSYEQYF; cdr3_nt: TGTGCCAGCGGATTACCGGGACAGGGGTCCTACGAGCAGTACTTC
clone_size: few; v_call: TRBV29-1; d_call: .; j_call: TRBJ2-7; cdr3_aa: CSAQVASYEQYF; cdr3_nt: TGCAGCGCCCAGGTTGCGTCCTACGAGCAGTACTTC
clone_size: .; v_call: TRBV13; d_call: TRBD1; j_call: TRBJ2-7; cdr3_aa: CASSRIDRGYEQYF; cdr3_nt: TGTGCCAGCAGCCGAATAGACAGGGGATACGAGCAGTACTTC
clone_size: few; v_call: TRBV7-9; d_call: TRBD2; j_call: TRBJ2-1; cdr3_aa: CASAGGEQFF; cdr3_nt: TGTGCCAGCGCGGGAGGTGAGCAGTTCTTC
clone_size: few; v_call: TRBV30; d_call: .; j_call: TRBJ1-2; cdr3_aa: CAWSVGTAYGYTF; cdr3_nt: TGTGCCTGGAGTGTAGGGACTGCCTATGGCTACACCTTC
clone_size: .; v_call: TRBV4-1; d_call: TRBD2; j_call: TRBJ2-1; cdr3_aa: CASSLPPGGRYNEQFF; cdr3_nt: TGCGCCAGCAGCCTCCCCCCGGGCGGGAGATACAATGAGCAGTTCTTC
clone_size: .; v_call: TRBV6-5; d_call: TRBD1; j_call: TRBJ2-3; cdr3_aa: CASTLGTGRDTQYF; cdr3_nt: TGTGCCAGCACCCTCGGGACAGGGCGGGATACGCAGTATTTT
clone_size: .; v_call: TRBV28; d_call: .; j_call: TRBJ2-7; cdr3_aa: CASGGAEQYF; cdr3_nt: TGTGCCAGCGGGGGCGCGGAGCAGTACTTC
clone_size: .; v_call: TRBV7-9; d_call: .; j_call: TRBJ2-1; cdr3_aa: CASSLARGKEQFF; cdr3_nt: TGTGCCAGCAGCTTAGCGCGCGGGAAGGAGCAGTTCTTC
clone_size: .; v_call: TRBV29-1; d_call: .; j_call: TRBJ2-7; cdr3_aa: CSVGLGADYYEQYF; cdr3_nt: TGCAGCGTTGGTCTCGGAGCGGATTACTACGAGCAGTACTTC
clone_size: .; v_call: TRBV11-2; d_call: TRBD2; j_call: TRBJ2-1; cdr3_aa: CASRPRLAGEPNEQFF; cdr3_nt: TGTGCCAGCAGGCCAAGACTAGCGGGAGAACCCAATGAGCAGTTCTTC
clone_size: .; v_call: TRBV6-6; d_call: .; j_call: TRBJ1-2; cdr3_aa: CASSYEVNYGYTF; cdr3_nt: TGTGCCAGCAGTTACGAGGTTAACTATGGCTACACCTTC
clone_size: .; v_call: TRBV30; d_call: TRBD2; j_call: TRBJ2-1; cdr3_aa: CAWRISGRVEQFF; cdr3_nt: TGTGCCTGGAGAATTAGCGGGAGGGTGGAGCAGTTCTTC
clone_size: .; v_call: TRBV9; d_call: .; j_call: TRBJ2-1; cdr3_aa: CASSQRTEPTYNEQFF; cdr3_nt: TGTGCCAGCAGTCAGCGGACAGAACCTACTTACAATGAGCAGTTCTTC
clone_size: few; v_call: TRBV7-3; d_call: .; j_call: TRBJ2-2; cdr3_aa: CASSLTSGTGELFF; cdr3_nt: TGTGCCAGCAGCTTAACGTCGGGCACCGGGGAGCTGTTTTTT
clone_size: .; v_call: TRBV5-1; d_call: .; j_call: TRBJ1-1; cdr3_aa: CASSLKGDLNTEAFF; cdr3_nt: TGCGCCAGCAGCTTAAAGGGGGACCTGAACACTGAAGCTTTCTTT
clone_size: .; v_call: TRBV5-1; d_call: .; j_call: TRBJ2-1; cdr3_aa: CASSLSSLQFF; cdr3_nt: TGCGCCAGCAGCTTGTCCTCCCTGCAGTTCTTC
clone_size: few; v_call: TRBV14; d_call: .; j_call: TRBJ2-1; cdr3_aa: CASSQAGVEQFF; cdr3_nt: TGTGCCAGCAGCCAAGCGGGAGTTGAGCAGTTCTTC
clone_size: .; v_call: TRBV4-1; d_call: TRBD2; j_call: TRBJ2-7; cdr3_aa: CASSPGLVVYEQYF; cdr3_nt: TGCGCCAGCAGCCCCGGACTAGTTGTCTACGAGCAGTACTTC
clone_size: .; v_call: TRBV7-3; d_call: TRBD1; j_call: TRBJ1-2; cdr3_aa: CASSPRPRDRDGYTF; cdr3_nt: TGTGCCAGCAGCCCGAGACCCCGGGACAGGGACGGCTACACCTTC
clone_size: .; v_call: TRBV29-1; d_call: TRBD1; j_call: TRBJ2-2; cdr3_aa: CSAYTDRDTGELFF; cdr3_nt: TGCAGCGCCTACACGGACAGGGACACCGGGGAGCTGTTTTTT
clone_size: .; v_call: TRBV5-4; d_call: .; j_call: TRBJ2-5; cdr3_aa: CASSFLVKETQYF; cdr3_nt: TGTGCCAGCAGCTTCTTAGTGAAAGAGACCCAGTACTTC
clone_size: few; v_call: TRBV29-1; d_call: .; j_call: TRBJ1-1; cdr3_aa: CSVALQENTEAFF; cdr3_nt: TGCAGCGTTGCCCTCCAGGAGAACACTGAAGCTTTCTTT
clone_size: few; v_call: TRBV28; d_call: TRBD1; j_call: TRBJ2-7; cdr3_aa: CASSFRDRGYEQYF; cdr3_nt: TGTGCCAGCAGTTTTCGGGACAGGGGCTACGAGCAGTACTTC
clone_size: .; v_call: TRBV29-1; d_call: .; j_call: TRBJ2-5; cdr3_aa: CSVAPREETQYF; cdr3_nt: TGCAGCGTTGCCCCCAGGGAAGAGACCCAGTACTTC
clone_size: .; v_call: TRBV4-1; d_call: .; j_call: TRBJ1-5; cdr3_aa: CASSRGHFNQPQHF; cdr3_nt: TGCGCCAGCAGCCGGGGACACTTCAATCAGCCCCAGCATTTT
clone_size: few; v_call: TRBV4-1; d_call: .; j_call: TRBJ2-7; cdr3_aa: CASSQGGGAGYEQYF; cdr3_nt: TGCGCCAGCAGCCAAGGGGGCGGAGCAGGCTACGAGCAGTACTTC
clone_size: .; v_call: TRBV29-1; d_call: TRBD1; j_call: TRBJ2-7; cdr3_aa: CSATGTGFSYEQYF; cdr3_nt: TGCAGCGCCACCGGGACAGGCTTCTCCTACGAGCAGTACTTC
clone_size: few; v_call: TRBV5-1; d_call: .; j_call: TRBJ2-5; cdr3_aa: CASSTYGIQETQYF; cdr3_nt: TGCGCCAGCAGCACGTACGGTATCCAAGAGACCCAGTACTTC
clone_size: .; v_call: TRBV5-4; d_call: TRBD1; j_call: TRBJ2-1; cdr3_aa: CASSRMDRDNEQFF; cdr3_nt: TGTGCCAGCAGCCGGATGGACAGGGACAATGAGCAGTTCTTC
clone_size: few; v_call: TRBV4-2; d_call: TRBD2; j_call: TRBJ2-1; cdr3_aa: CASSQDSGANEQFF; cdr3_nt: TGTGCCAGCAGCCAAGATAGCGGGGCCAATGAGCAGTTCTTC
clone_size: .; v_call: TRBV20-1; d_call: .; j_call: TRBJ2-1; cdr3_aa: CSAKSTSEQFF; cdr3_nt: TGCAGTGCTAAGAGTACGTCTGAGCAGTTCTTC
clone_size: few; v_call: TRBV7-9; d_call: .; j_call: TRBJ1-1; cdr3_aa: CASSLVLGGTTEAFF; cdr3_nt: TGTGCCAGCAGCTTAGTGTTAGGGGGTACCACTGAAGCTTTCTTT
clone_size: .; v_call: TRBV30; d_call: TRBD1; j_call: TRBJ2-5; cdr3_aa: CAWSVTGGIGTQYF; cdr3_nt: TGTGCCTGGAGTGTTACAGGGGGCATAGGGACCCAGTACTTC